Listed below are T cell receptor beta chains from one sample, sequenced in a study of CD8+ T cells in alopecia areata. Data came from immunoSEQ multiplex PCR; TCRdb stores just in-frame clones and leaves some out. This sample has 110,000 or so clones, with 56% found just once. Here the sequenced sample was CD4+ T cells sorted from blood, taken at week 24, from a patient treated with tofacitinib. Every receptor here comes from a human donor with alopecia areata. The CDR3 runs from the conserved cysteine through the conserved F or W. A D gene is named only where the DNA matches it firmly. For some rows the clone size is stated as once, few or many, or as a class when expanded; others skip it.

>TRBV5-1|.|15|.|TRBJ1-5
CASSLGGTSNQPQHF
TGCGCCAGCAGCTTGGGAGGGACCAGCAATCAGCCCCAGCATTTT
>TRBV9|.|17|.|TRBJ1-6
CASSVAPKGSGNSPLHF
TGTGCCAGCAGCGTCGCCCCTAAGGGCTCAGGGAATTCACCCCTCCACTTT
>TRBV7-2|TRBD1|15|.|TRBJ2-1
CASSLTGQGHYEQFF
TGTGCCAGCAGTCTTACGGGACAGGGTCACTATGAGCAGTTCTTC
>TRBV30|TRBD2|14|.|TRBJ2-1
CAWSAGTSASEQFF
TGTGCCTGGAGTGCCGGGACTAGCGCCAGTGAGCAGTTCTTC
>TRBV2|.|12|.|TRBJ2-1
CASSFGQNEQFF
TGTGCCAGCAGCTTCGGGCAAAATGAGCAGTTCTTC
>TRBV18|.|11|few|TRBJ1-3
CASSPENTIYF
TGTGCCAGCTCACCAGAAAACACCATATATTTT
>TRBV4-1|.|13|.|TRBJ1-1
CASSHAGNTEAFF
TGCGCCAGCAGCCATGCCGGAAACACTGAAGCTTTCTTT
>TRBV5-1|.|14|few|TRBJ1-1
CASSVAGGRTEAFF
TGCGCCAGCAGCGTAGCGGGCGGAAGAACTGAAGCTTTCTTT
>TRBV11-1|.|15|.|TRBJ2-3
CASSFIQDVTDTQYF
TGTGCCAGCAGCTTCATTCAAGATGTGACAGATACGCAGTATTTT
>TRBV11-2|.|13|.|TRBJ1-5
CASSLRREQPQHF
TGTGCCAGCAGCCTCCGAAGGGAGCAGCCCCAGCATTTT
>TRBV30|.|12|.|TRBJ2-3
CAWTGSTDTQYF
TGTGCCTGGACAGGAAGCACAGATACGCAGTATTTT
>TRBV11-1|.|14|.|TRBJ1-2
CASSPRTEVGGYTF
TGTGCCAGCAGCCCGCGGACAGAAGTGGGGGGCTACACCTTC
>TRBV7-9|.|14|.|TRBJ1-6
CASSLYGENSPLHF
TGTGCCAGCAGCTTATACGGAGAGAATTCACCCCTCCACTTT
>TRBV4-2|TRBD1|16|.|TRBJ1-2
CASSQVARQGADGYTF
TGTGCCAGCAGCCAAGTAGCGAGACAGGGGGCTGACGGCTACACCTTC
>TRBV21-1|.|18|.|TRBJ2-6
CASSKGLRGVSGANVLTF
TGTGCCAGCAGCAAAGGATTGAGAGGGGTCTCTGGGGCCAACGTCCTGACTTTC
>TRBV15|TRBD1|15|once|TRBJ1-2
CATSPRQGYFYGYTF
TGTGCCACCAGTCCTCGACAGGGTTATTTCTATGGCTACACCTTC
>TRBV6-5|.|12|.|TRBJ2-2
CASWDSRRELFF
TGTGCCAGCTGGGATTCTAGAAGGGAGCTGTTTTTT
>TRBV5-6|.|14|.|TRBJ2-7
CASSSQGGSYEQYF
TGTGCCAGCAGCTCGCAAGGGGGTTCCTACGAGCAGTACTTC